The clone carrying this T cell receptor (beta chain) was seen more than once but under ten times. Its target is unknown. The sample originates from a study of T cell repertoires in cytomegalovirus infection. Study-level background: CMV infection together with matching HLA type was indicated by public TCR beta signatures. Overall study results and limits: Cumulative public TCR beta family frequency identified CMV carriers with the relevant HLA. What dominated the ex vivo response were HLA-C-restricted CMV-specific TCR beta clonotypes.

This CDR3 spans 16 amino acids. The germline CDR1 and CDR2 sequences are SEHNR and FQNEAQ (reference sequence). Trimming removed 0 bases from V and 2 bases from J, with 13 bases in between. TCRdb ran MiXCR on the reads and lists one entry per CDR3 protein. The sample lists just under 550,000 distinct CDR3 sequences, around 27% occurring once. The material sequenced was PBMCs. The TCR was taken from a human donor in good health (CMV status not recorded). Some clones in this sample may be carry-over from other donors' samples. This chain uses TRBV7-9 with TRBJ1-2; TRBD1 is a possible D gene (5 bases). The CDR3 sequence is CASSLASAGRNYGYTF. In DNA form, the CDR3 reads TGTGCCAGCAGCTTAGCGTCGGCAGGGCGAAACTATGGCTACACCTTC. The variable domain in full, with the rest retrieved from reference TRBV7-9 and TRBJ1-2, is DTGVSQNPRHKITKRGQNVTFRCDPISEHNRLYWYRQTLGQGPEFLTYFQNEAQLEKSRLLSDRFSAERPKGSFSTLEIQRTEQGDSAMYLCASSLASAGRNYGYTFGSGTRLTVV.